This passage covers 6 T cell receptor beta chains from one sample sequenced in a study of blood T cell repertoires in COVID-19. Data came from immunoSEQ multiplex PCR; TCRdb stores just in-frame clones and leaves some out. The sample consists of approximately 300,000 clones, 90% of them appearing once. The material sequenced was PBMCs or T cells enriched from blood (not recorded which). These receptors came from a woman younger than 30 with acute COVID-19.

The chain couples TRBV27 to TRBJ2-2, with D tentatively TRBD1 (8 bases). Germline V lookup: CDR1 MNHEY, CDR2 SMNVEV (reference sequence). V was clipped by 3 bases and J by 0 bases, with 11 bases between them. There are 16 residues in the CDR3. CDR3 in amino acids: CASSFTGGANTGELFF. In DNA, the CDR3 is TGTGCCAGCAGTTTTACAGGGGGGGCGAACACCGGGGAGCTGTTTTTT.

This chain joins TRBV28 and TRBJ2-7, with D uncertain. Between the trimmed V and J ends, which lost 9 bases and 0 bases, there was a span of 15 bases. CDR3 length equals 14 residues. The germline V gene has CDR1 MDHEN and CDR2 SYDVKM. CDR3 in DNA: TGTGCCAGTTGCGCTCTGCTGAGCTCCTACGAGCAGTACTTC. It codes for CASCALLSSYEQYF.

Only a few counts were recorded for this clone. The rearrangement links TRBV14 to TRBJ2-3; a weak D match, TRBD1 (7 bases). The germline V gene has CDR1 SGHDN and CDR2 FVKESK. Trimming pared 3 bases from V and 1 base from J, leaving 20 bases between. CDR3 length: 18 residues. The CDR3 is CASSQAGGSGIRTDTQYF. In DNA form, the CDR3 reads TGTGCCAGCAGCCAGGCAGGGGGTAGCGGAATACGCACAGATACGCAGTATTTT.

The CDR3 protein is CASRRLAGGPDTQYF. The CDR3 DNA follows: TGTGCCAGCAGACGACTAGCGGGAGGTCCAGATACGCAGTATTTT. This chain connects TRBV6-5 to TRBJ2-3, with 13 bases matching TRBD2. V gave up 6 bases and J gave up 4 bases; unmatched junction bases: 4. Germline lookup yields CDR1 MNHEY and CDR2 SVGAGI. The CDR3 sequence is 15 residues long.

Of note for this clone: Compared with germline, one end of the junction differs, possibly owing to a read error. This chain uses TRBV20-1 with TRBJ1-1; D not resolved. The CDR3 covers 10 residues. Germline-derived CDR1 and CDR2 are DFQATT and SNEGSKA (reference sequence). The DNA of the CDR3 is TGCAGTGCAAGAGACTATGAAGCTTTCTTT. Amino acid sequence: CSARDYEAFF.

The rearrangement links TRBV27 to TRBJ2-3, with 13 bases matching TRBD2. This CDR3 has 16 residues. Germline V gene sequence: CDR1 MNHEY, CDR2 SMNVEV (reference sequence). The J segment lost 4 bases and the V segment lost 1 base, leaving 2 bases of the junction unmatched. CDR3 in amino acids: CASSLYGLAGADTQYF. The CDR3 DNA sequence: TGTGCCAGCAGTTTATATGGACTAGCGGGAGCAGATACGCAGTATTTT.